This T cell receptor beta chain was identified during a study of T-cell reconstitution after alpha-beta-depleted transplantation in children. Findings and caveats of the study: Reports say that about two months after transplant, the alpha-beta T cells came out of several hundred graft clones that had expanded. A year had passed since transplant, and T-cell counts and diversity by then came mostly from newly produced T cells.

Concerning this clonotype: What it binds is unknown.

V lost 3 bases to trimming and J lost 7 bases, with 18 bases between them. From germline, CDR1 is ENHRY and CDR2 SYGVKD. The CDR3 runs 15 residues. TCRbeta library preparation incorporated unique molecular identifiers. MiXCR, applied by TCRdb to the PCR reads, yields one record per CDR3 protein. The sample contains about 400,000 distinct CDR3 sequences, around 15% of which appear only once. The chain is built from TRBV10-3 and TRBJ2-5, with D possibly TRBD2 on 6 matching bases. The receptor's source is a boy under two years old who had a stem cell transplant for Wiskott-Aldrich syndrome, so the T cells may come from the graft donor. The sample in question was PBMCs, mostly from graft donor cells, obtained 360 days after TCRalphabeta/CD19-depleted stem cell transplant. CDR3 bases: TGTGCCATCAGTGAAGGCGGGGTTTTGCCCCGGACCCAGTACTTC. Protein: CAISEGGVLPRTQYF.